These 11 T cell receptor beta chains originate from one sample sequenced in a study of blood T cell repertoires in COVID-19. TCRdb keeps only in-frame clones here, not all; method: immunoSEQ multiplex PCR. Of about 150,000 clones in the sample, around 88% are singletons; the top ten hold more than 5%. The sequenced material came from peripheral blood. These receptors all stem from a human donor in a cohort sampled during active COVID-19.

In DNA, the CDR3 is TGTGCCAGCAGCTTATACCACTTGGATGAGCAGTTCTTC. This sequence encodes CASSLYHLDEQFF. The chain combines TRBV7-3 with TRBJ2-1; no definite D call. This CDR3 is 13 amino acids long. Trimming removed 2 bases from V and 8 bases from J, with 10 bases in between. Germline V lookup: CDR1 SGHTA, CDR2 FQGTGA.

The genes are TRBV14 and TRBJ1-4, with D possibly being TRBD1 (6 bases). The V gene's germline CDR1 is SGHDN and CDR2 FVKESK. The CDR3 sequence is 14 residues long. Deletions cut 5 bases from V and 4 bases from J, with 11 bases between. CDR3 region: CASSSGQVNEKLFF. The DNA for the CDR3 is TGTGCCAGCAGCTCGGGACAAGTTAATGAAAAACTGTTTTTT.

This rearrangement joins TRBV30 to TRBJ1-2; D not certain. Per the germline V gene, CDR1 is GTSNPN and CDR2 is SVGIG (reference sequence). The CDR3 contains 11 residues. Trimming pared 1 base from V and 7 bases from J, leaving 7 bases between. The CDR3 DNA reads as TGTGCCTGGAGTGCCGGGGTTGGCTACACCTTC. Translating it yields CAWSAGVGYTF.

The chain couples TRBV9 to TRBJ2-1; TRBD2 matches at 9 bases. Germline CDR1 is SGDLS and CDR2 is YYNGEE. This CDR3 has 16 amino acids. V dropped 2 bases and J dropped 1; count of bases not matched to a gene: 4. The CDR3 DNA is TGTGCCAGCAGCGTGGCCAGCGGGAGGTCCTACAATGAGCAGTTCTTC. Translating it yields CASSVASGRSYNEQFF.

CDR3 sequence: CATTTGGNWQYEQYF. For the CDR3, the DNA is TGTGCCACCACCACGGGGGGAAATTGGCAGTACGAGCAGTACTTC. This sequence joins TRBV6-6 and TRBJ2-7; 7 nucleotides align to TRBD2. This CDR3 contains 15 residues. Germline assignment: CDR1 MNHNY and CDR2 SVGAGI (reference sequence). Unmatched junction bases numbered 16, after V lost 10 bases and J lost 4 bases.

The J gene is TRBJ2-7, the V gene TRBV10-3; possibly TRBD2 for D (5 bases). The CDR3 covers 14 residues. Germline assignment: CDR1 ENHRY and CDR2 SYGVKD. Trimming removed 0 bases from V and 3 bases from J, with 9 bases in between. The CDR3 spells CAISESGGGYEQYF. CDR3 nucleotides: TGTGCCATCAGTGAGTCCGGCGGAGGCTACGAGCAGTACTTC.

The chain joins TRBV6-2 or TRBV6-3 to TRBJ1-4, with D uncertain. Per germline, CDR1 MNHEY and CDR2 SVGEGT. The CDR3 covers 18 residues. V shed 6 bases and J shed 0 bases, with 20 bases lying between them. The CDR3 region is CASSRRPGGRATNEKLFF. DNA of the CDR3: TGTGCCAGCAGCCGACGTCCGGGAGGGCGAGCAACTAATGAAAAACTGTTTTTT.

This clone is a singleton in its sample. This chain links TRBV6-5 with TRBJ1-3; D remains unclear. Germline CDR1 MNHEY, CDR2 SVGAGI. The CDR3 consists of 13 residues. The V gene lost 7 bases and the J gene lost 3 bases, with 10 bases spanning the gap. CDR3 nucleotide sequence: TGTGCCAGCACCTCCCCCGGTGGAAACACCATATATTTT. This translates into CASTSPGGNTIYF.

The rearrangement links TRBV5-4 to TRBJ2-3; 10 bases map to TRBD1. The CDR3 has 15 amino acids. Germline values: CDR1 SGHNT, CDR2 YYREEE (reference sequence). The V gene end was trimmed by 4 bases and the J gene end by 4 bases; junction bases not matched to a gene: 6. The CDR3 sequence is CASSIPGTGADTQYF. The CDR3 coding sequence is TGTGCCAGCAGCATTCCCGGGACAGGGGCAGATACGCAGTATTTT.

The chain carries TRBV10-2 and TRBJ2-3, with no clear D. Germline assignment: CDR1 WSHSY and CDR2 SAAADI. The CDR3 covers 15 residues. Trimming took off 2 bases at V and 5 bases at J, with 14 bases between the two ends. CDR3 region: CASSEGSSVGDTQYF. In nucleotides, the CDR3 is TGCGCCAGCAGTGAGGGTTCCAGCGTTGGAGATACGCAGTATTTT.

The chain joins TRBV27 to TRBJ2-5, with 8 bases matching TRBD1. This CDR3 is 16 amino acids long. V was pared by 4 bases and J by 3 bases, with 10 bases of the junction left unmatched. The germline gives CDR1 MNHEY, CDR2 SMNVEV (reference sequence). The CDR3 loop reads CASSSRTGWGEETQYF. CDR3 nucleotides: TGTGCCAGCAGTTCACGGACAGGGTGGGGAGAAGAGACCCAGTACTTC.